This TCR beta chain derives from a study of vaccination effects on CD4 cells after COVID-19. Across the study: Participants each got two BNT162b2 or mRNA-1273 vaccine doses.

Germline-derived CDR1 and CDR2 are SGHAT and FQNNGV. The CDR3 has 15 amino acids. The trim removed 4 bases at V and 4 bases at J, leaving 9 bases unmatched. The table came from immunoSEQ multiplex PCR; TCRdb's copy has only in-frame clones and leaves some out. The table has about 27,000 clones, around 75% seen once. Comment on this clone: Its antigen is unknown.

Pools of viral peptides were used by the ViraFEST assay to expand antigen-specific CD4+ T cells ahead of sequencing. Following culture for more than 9 days, CD4+ T cells were isolated. None of these healthy vaccinees had been infected with SARS-CoV-2 before vaccination. PBMC cultures contained over 1.5 million cells per well, about 10 IU/ml IL-2 and roughly 9.4 ug/ml peptides. On both days 3 and 7, half of the culture medium was replaced with IL-2 medium. Study-level points and caveats: In the late period after vaccination, infection- and vaccine-induced clones contracted markedly.

V gene TRBV11-2 combines with J gene TRBJ1-2, with 7 nucleotides matching TRBD1. The source is a human donor who received a COVID-19 vaccine. Sequenced material: CD4+ T cells from PBMCs cultured with HCoV-NL63 spike peptides, taken before COVID-19 vaccination. The CDR3 bases are TGTGCCAGCAGCTCCCCCGTGACAGGGACCTATGGCTACACCTTC. As protein: CASSSPVTGTYGYTF.